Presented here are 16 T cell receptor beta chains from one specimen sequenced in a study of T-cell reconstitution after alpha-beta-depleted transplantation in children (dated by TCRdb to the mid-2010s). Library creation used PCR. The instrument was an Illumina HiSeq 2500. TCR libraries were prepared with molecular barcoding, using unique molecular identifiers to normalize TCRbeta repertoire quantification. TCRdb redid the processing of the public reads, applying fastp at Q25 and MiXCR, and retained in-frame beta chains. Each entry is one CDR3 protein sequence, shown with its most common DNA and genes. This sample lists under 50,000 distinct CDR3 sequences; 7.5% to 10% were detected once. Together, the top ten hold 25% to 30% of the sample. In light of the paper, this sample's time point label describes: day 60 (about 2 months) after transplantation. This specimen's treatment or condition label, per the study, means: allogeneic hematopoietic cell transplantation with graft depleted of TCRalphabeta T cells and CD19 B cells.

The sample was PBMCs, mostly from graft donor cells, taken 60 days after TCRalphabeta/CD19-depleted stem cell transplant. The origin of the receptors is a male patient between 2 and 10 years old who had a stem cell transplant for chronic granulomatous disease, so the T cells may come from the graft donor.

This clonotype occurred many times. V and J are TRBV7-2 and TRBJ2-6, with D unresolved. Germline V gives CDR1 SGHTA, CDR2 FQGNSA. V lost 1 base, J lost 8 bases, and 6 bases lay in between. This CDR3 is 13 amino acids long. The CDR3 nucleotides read TGTGCCAGCAGCTTAGGGAGAACCAACGTCCTGACTTTC. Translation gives CASSLGRTNVLTF.

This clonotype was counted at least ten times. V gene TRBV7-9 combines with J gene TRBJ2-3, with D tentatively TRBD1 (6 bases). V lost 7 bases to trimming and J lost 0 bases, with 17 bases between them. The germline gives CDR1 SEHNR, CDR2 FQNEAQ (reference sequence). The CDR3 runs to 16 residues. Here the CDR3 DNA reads TGTGCCAGCACCCAGGGGACCCTGGGCAGCACAGATACGCAGTATTTT. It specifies CASTQGTLGSTDTQYF.

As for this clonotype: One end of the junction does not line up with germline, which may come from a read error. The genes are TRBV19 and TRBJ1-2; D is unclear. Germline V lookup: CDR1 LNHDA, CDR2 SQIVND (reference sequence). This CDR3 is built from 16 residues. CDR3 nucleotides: TGTGCCGGTAGTATTAGTTTGGACTCGGGGAGCTATGGCTACACCTTC. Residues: CAGSISLDSGSYGYTF. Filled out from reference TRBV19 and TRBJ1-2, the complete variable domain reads DGGITQSPKYLFRKEGQNVTLSCEQNLNHDAMYWYRQDPGQGLRLIYYSQIVNDFQKGDIAEGYSVSREKKESFPLTVTSAQKNPTAFYLCAGSISLDSGSYGYTFGSGTRLTVV.

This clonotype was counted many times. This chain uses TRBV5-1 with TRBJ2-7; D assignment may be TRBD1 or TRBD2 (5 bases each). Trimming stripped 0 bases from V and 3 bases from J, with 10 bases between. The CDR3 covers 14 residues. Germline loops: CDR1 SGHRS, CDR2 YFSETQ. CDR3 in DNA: TGCGCCAGCAGCTTGGTTGGGGGAGACTACGAGCAGTACTTC. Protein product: CASSLVGGDYEQYF.

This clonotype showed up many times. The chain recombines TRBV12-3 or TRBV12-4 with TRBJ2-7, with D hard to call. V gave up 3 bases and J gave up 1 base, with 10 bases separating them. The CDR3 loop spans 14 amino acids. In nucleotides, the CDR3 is TGTGCCAGCAGTTTGTCCGGTAATTCCTACGAGCAGTACTTC. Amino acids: CASSLSGNSYEQYF.

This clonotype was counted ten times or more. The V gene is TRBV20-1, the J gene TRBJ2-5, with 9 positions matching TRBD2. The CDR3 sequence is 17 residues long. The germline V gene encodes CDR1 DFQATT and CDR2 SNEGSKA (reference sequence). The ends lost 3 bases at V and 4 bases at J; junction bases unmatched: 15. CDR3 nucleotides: TGCAGTGCTAGGGGTGCGGGAGGGGCCAGGGTCTCAGAGACCCAGTACTTC. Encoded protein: CSARGAGGARVSETQYF.

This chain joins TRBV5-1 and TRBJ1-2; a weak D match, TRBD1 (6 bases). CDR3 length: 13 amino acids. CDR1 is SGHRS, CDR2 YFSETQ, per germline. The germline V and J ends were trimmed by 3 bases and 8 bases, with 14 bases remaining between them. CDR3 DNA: TGCGCCAGCAGCTCGGACAGTTTGAGCGGCTACACCTTC. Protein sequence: CASSSDSLSGYTF. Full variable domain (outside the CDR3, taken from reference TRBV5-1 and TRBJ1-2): KAGVTQTPRYLIKTRGQQVTLSCSPISGHRSVSWYQQTPGQGLQFLFEYFSETQRNKGNFPGRFSGRQFSNSRSEMNVSTLELGDSALYLCASSSDSLSGYTFGSGTRLTVV.

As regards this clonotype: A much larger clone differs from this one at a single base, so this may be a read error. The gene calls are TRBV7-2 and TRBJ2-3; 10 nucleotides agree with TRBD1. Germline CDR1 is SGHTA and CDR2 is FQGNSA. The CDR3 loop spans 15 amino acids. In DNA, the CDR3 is TGTGCCAGCAGCCCGACAGGGGGCGCAACAGATGCGCAGTATTTT. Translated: CASSPTGGATDAQYF.

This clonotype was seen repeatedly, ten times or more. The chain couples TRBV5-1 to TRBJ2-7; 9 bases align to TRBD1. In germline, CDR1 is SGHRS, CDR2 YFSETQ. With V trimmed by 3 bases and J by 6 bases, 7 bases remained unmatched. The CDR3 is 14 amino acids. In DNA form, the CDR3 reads TGCGCCAGCAGCTCTGGGACAGGGATGGGCGAGCAGTACTTC. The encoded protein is CASSSGTGMGEQYF.

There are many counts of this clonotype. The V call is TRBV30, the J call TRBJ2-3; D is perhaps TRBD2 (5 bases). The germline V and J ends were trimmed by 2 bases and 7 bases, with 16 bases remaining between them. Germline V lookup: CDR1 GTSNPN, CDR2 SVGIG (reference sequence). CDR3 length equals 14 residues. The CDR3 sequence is CAWSPDLRGYTQYF. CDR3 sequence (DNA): TGTGCCTGGAGTCCGGACCTCCGCGGGTATACGCAGTATTTT.

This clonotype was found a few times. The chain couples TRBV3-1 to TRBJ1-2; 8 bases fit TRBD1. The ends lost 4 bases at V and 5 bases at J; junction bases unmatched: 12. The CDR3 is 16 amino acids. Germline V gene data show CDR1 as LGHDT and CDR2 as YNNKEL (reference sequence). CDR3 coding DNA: TGTGCCAGCAGCCCCATATCCGGGACAGGACCTTATGGCTACACCTTC. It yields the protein CASSPISGTGPYGYTF.

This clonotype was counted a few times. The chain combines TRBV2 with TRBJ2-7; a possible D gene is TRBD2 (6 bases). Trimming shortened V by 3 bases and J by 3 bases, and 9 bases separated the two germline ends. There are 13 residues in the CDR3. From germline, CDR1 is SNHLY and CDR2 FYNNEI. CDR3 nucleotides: TGTGCCAGCAGTGACCGGGAGTACTACGAGCAGTACTTC. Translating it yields CASSDREYYEQYF.

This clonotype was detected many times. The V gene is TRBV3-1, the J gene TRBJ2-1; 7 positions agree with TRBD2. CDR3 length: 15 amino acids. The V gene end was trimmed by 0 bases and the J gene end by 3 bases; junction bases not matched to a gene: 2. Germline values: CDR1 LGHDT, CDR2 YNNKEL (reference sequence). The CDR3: CASSQEAGYYNEQFF. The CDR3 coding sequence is TGTGCCAGCAGCCAAGAAGCGGGGTACTACAATGAGCAGTTCTTC.

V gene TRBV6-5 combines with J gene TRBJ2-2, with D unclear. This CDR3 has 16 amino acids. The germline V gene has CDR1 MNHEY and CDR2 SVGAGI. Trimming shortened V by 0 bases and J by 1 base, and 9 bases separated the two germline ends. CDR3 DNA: TGTGCCAGCAGTTACTCGGCAGTTCTGAACACCGGGGAGCTGTTTTTT. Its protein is CASSYSAVLNTGELFF.

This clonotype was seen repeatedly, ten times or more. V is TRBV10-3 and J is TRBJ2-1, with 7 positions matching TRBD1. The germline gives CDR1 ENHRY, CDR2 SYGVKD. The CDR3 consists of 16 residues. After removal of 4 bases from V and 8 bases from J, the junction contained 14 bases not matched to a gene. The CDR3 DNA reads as TGTGCCATCAGTGGAGGGGGCACCGTAGTTGGGGATGAGCAGTTCTTC. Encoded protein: CAISGGGTVVGDEQFF.

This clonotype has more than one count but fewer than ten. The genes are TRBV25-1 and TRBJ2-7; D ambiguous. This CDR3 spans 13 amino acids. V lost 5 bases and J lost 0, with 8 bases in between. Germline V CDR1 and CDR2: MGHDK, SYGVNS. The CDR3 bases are TGTGCCAGCAGTCCGCACCACTCCTACGAGCAGTACTTC. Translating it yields CASSPHHSYEQYF.